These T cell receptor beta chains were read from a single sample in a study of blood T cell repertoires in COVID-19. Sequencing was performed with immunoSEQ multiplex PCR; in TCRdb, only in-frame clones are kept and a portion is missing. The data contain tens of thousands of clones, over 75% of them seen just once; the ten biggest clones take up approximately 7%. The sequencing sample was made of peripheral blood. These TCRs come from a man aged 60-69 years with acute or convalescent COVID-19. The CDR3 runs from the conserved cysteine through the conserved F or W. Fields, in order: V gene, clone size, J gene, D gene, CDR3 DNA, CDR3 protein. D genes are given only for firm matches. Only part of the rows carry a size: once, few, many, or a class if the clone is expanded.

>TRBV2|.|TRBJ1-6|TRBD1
TGTGCCAGCAGTTTCGGACAGGGTAATTCACCCCTCCACTTT
CASSFGQGNSPLHF
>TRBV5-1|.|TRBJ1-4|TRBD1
TGCGCCAGCAGCCAGGAGGGGGCCGTTAGGGAAAAACTGTTTTTT
CASSQEGAVREKLFF
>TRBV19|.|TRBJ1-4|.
TGTGCCAGTAGTATTGGACAGCGTAATGAAAAACTGTTTTTT
CASSIGQRNEKLFF
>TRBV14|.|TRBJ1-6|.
TGTGCCACCCTAAAACCGGGGGGTGAGAGTGATAATTCACCCCTCCACTTT
CATLKPGGESDNSPLHF
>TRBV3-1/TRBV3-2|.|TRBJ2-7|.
TGTGCCAGCAGCCATACAAGTGCGGGGGCAGGGCAAGGTTACGAGCAGTACTTC
CASSHTSAGAGQGYEQYF
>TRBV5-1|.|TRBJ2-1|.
TGCGCCAGCAGCTCCGGGACACTCTCCTACAATGAGCAGTTCTTC
CASSSGTLSYNEQFF
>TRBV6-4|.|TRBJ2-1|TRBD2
TGTGCCAGCAGTGTTCTAGATTCTAGCGGCTACAATGAGCAGTTCTTC
CASSVLDSSGYNEQFF
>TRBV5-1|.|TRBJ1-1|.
TGCGCCAGCAGCTTGAGACAGCACACTGAAGCTTTCTTT
CASSLRQHTEAFF
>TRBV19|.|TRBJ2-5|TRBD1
TGTGCCAGTAGTAATAGGGGGCGGGTGGAGACCCAGTACTTC
CASSNRGRVETQYF
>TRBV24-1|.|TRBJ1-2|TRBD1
TGTGCCACCAGTGATACAGGACAGGGGAGAGGCTATGGCTACACCTTC
CATSDTGQGRGYGYTF
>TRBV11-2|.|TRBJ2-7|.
TGTGCCAGCAGCTTAGGACAGCCCTACGAGCAGTACTTC
CASSLGQPYEQYF
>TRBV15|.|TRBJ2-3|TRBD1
TGTGCCACCAGCAGTCTCAGGGGGCGCATCGAAGATACGCAGTATTTT
CATSSLRGRIEDTQYF
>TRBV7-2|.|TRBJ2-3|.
TGTGCCAGCAGCTTATGGGGTATTGACAGCTTAGCGCAGTATTTT
CASSLWGIDSLAQYF
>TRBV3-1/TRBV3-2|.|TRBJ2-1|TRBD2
TGTGCCAGCAGCCAAGCGGGACTAGCGGGTTCTGAGCAGTTCTTC
CASSQAGLAGSEQFF
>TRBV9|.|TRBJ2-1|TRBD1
TGTGCCAGCAGCGGCCGGGACAGCATAAACAATGAGCAGTTCTTC
CASSGRDSINNEQFF
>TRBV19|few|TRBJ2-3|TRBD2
TGTGCCAGTAGCGAGACTAGCGGGGGGGCGCGAAGGACAGATACGCAGTATTTT
CASSETSGGARRTDTQYF
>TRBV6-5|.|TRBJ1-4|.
TGTGCCAGCAGCCGGGCTAATGAAAAACTGTTTTTT
CASSRANEKLFF
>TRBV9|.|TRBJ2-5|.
TGTGCCAGCAGCGTAGGAGTGGAGCGCTGGGAGACCCAGTACTTC
CASSVGVERWETQYF
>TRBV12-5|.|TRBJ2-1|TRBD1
TGTGCTAGTGGTTTAGACAGGGCCTCCAATGAGCAGTTCTTC
CASGLDRASNEQFF
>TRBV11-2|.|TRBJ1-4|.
TGTGCCAGCAGCTTAGGGAGGGGAGAAAAACTGTTTTTT
CASSLGRGEKLFF
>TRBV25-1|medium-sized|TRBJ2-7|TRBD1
TGTGCCAGCTCACCGGGACAGGTACACGAGCAGTACTTC
CASSPGQVHEQYF
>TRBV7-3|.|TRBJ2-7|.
TGTGCCAGCAGCCCAGGACTGGCCCGGGGGGAGCAGTACTTC
CASSPGLARGEQYF
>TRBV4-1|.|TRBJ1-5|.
TGCGCCAGCAGTACCACTACAGGTTCTTTTAGCAATCAGCCCCAGCATTTT
CASSTTTGSFSNQPQHF
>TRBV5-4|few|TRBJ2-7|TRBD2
TGTGCCAGCAGCCCGGGACTAGCGGGGAACGAGCAGTACTTC
CASSPGLAGNEQYF
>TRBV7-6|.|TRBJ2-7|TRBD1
TGTGCCAGCAGCTTAGGGGGACAGGGGAAGGCCGAGCAGTACTTC
CASSLGGQGKAEQYF
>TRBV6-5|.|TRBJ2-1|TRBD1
TGTGCCAGCAGTTACTCAGGCAGGGGGCGCCTCAATGAGCAGTTCTTC
CASSYSGRGRLNEQFF
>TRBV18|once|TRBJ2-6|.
TGTGCCAGCTCACCTAGACAGAGCTCCTCTGGGGCCAACGTCCTGACTTTC
CASSPRQSSSGANVLTF
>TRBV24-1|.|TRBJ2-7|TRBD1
TGTGCCACCAGTGAACCGACAGGGACAGGCGAGCAGTACTTC
CATSEPTGTGEQYF
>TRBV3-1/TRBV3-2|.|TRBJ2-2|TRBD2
TGTGCCAGCAGCCAACCGGGGGGGGCGGACACCGGGGAGCTGTTTTTT
CASSQPGGADTGELFF
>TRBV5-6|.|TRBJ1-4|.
TGTGCCAGCAGCTTGTTTGCAGGGACTAATGAAAAACTGTTTTTT
CASSLFAGTNEKLFF
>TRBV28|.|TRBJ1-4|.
TGTGCCAGCAGTTCCCCAGTGTTTCCAACTAATGAAAAACTGTTTTTT
CASSSPVFPTNEKLFF